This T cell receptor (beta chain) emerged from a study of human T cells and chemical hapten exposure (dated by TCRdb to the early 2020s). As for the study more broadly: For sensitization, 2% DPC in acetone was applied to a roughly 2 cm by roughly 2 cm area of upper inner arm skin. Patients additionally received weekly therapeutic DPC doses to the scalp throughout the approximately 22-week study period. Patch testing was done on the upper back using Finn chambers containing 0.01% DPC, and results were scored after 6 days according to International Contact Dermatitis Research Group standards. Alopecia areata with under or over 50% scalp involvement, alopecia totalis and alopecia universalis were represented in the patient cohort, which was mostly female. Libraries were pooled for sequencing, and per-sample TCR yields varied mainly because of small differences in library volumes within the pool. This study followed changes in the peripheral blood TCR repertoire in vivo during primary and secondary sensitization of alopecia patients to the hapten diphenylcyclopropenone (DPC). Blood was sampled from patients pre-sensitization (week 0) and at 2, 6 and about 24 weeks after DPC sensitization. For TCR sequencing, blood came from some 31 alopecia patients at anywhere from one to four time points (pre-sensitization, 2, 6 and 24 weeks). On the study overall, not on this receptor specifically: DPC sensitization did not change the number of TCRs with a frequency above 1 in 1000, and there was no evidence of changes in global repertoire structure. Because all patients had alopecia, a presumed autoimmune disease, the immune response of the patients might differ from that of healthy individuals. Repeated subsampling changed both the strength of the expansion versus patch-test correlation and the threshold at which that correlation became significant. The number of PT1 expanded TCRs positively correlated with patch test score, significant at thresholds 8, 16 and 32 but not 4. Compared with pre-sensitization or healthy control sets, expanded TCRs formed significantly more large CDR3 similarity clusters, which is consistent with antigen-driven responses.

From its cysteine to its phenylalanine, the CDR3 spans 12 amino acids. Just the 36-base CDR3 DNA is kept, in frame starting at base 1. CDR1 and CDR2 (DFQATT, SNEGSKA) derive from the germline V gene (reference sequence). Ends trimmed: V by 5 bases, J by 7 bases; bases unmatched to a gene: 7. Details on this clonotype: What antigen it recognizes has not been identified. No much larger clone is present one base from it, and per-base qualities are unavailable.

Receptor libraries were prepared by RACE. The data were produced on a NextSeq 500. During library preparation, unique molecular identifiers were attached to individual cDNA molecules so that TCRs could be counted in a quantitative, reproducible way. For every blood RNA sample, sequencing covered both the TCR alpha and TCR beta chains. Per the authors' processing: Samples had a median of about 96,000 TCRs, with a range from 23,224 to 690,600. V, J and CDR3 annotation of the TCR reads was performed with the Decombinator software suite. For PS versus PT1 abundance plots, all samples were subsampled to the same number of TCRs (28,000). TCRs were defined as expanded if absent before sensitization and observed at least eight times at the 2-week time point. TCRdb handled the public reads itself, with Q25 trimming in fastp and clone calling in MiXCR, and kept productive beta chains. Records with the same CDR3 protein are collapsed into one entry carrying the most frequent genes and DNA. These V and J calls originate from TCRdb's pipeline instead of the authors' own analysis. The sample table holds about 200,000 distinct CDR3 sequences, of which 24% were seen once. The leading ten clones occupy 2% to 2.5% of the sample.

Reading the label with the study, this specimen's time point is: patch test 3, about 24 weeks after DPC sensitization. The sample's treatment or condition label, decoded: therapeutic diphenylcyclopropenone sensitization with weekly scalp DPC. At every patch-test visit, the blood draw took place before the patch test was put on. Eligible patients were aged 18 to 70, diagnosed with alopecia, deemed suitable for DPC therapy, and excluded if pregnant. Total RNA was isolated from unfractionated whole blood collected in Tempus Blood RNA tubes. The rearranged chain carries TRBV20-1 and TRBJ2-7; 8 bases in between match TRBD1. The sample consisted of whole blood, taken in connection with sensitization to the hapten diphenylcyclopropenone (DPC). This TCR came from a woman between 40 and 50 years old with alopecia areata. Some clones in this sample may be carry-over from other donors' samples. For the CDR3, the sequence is CSAYGQGLEQYF. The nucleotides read TGCAGTGCTTACGGACAGGGTTTAGAGCAGTACTTC.